The clone carrying this T cell receptor beta chain is a singleton in its sample. The data are from a study of blood T cell repertoires in COVID-19. Background on the study: The United States, Italy and Spain supplied acute and convalescent COVID-19 samples. PBMCs, B-cell-depleted T cells, or T cells provided the cDNA or gDNA that made up the material.

Per the study methods: From reference gene primer amplification, estimates of nucleated cell counts were derived. Sequenced by immunoSEQ multiplex PCR; TCRdb stores in-frame clones only, minus some. That table supplies the V and J calls and clone size; D and trimming were determined from the DNA. The sample gives about 110,000 clones, approximately 65% of which show up once; less than 10% is in the top ten. The length of the CDR3 is 14 residues. The germline V gene has CDR1 ENHRY and CDR2 SYGVKD. V shed 8 bases and J 0 bases; nucleotides not matched to a gene: 3. The chain has TRBV10-3 and TRBJ1-1; 10 nucleotides match TRBD1. The material sequenced was peripheral blood. This TCR was recovered from a woman aged 60-70 years with acute or convalescent COVID-19. The CDR3 DNA reads TGTGCCATCCGGGACAGGGGCATGAACACTGAAGCTTTCTTT. Amino acids: CAIRDRGMNTEAFF.